A single sample is the source of the 24 T cell receptor beta chains below, sequenced in a study of control samples from healthy donors and cancer patients. Measured with immunoSEQ multiplex PCR; TCRdb has only the in-frame clones, and not every one. Among roughly 150,000 clones listed, just over 85% were seen once. The sequenced sample consisted of blood. The receptor set was obtained from a man aged 18 to 29 in good health.

This rearrangement joins TRBV30 to TRBJ1-6, with D hard to call. The CDR3 is 13 residues long. Germline loops: CDR1 GTSNPN, CDR2 SVGIG (reference sequence). V was cut by 0 bases and J by 5 bases, with 5 bases left in between. For the CDR3, the DNA is TGTGCCTGGAGTGTGGAGAATAATTCACCCCTCCACTTT. Protein sequence: CAWSVENNSPLHF.

The rearrangement links TRBV28 to TRBJ1-5; no reliable D call. The V end lost 2 bases, the J end lost 0 bases, and 8 bases lay between the germline ends. The CDR3 sequence is 15 residues long. Germline V gives CDR1 MDHEN, CDR2 SYDVKM. CDR3 nucleotide sequence: TGTGCCAGCAGTTTAACACCCTATAGCAATCAGCCCCAGCATTTT. As protein: CASSLTPYSNQPQHF. The entire variable domain, with the rest obtained from reference TRBV28 and TRBJ1-5, is as follows: DVKVTQSSRYLVKRTGEKVFLECVQDMDHENMFWYRQDPGLGLRLIYFSYDVKMKEKGDIPEGYSVSREKKERFSLILESASTNQTSMYLCASSLTPYSNQPQHFGDGTRLSIL.

This clone was seen once. The chain links TRBV7-2 to TRBJ1-1; no clear D gene. Germline V gives CDR1 SGHTA, CDR2 FQGNSA. This CDR3 spans 14 amino acids. V was trimmed by 5 bases and J by 3 bases, leaving 13 bases between them. For the CDR3, the DNA is TGTGCCAGCAGCCCCCACACATTGGACACTGAAGCTTTCTTT. Residues: CASSPHTLDTEAFF.

The V and J genes are TRBV28 and TRBJ1-2; 8 bases are shared with TRBD1. The CDR3 consists of 14 residues. CDR1 is MDHEN and CDR2 is SYDVKM in the germline V gene. V lost 6 bases and J lost 8; bases outside the gene matches: 11. CDR3 nucleotides: TGTGCCAGCAGGGGCTATCAGGGGGCGGACGGCTACACCTTC. Its protein product is CASRGYQGADGYTF.

This clone was seen a handful of times. This chain connects TRBV4-2 to TRBJ2-5; TRBD2 agrees at 9 bases. This CDR3 has 16 residues. In germline, CDR1 is LGHNA, CDR2 YNFKEQ. V gave up 0 bases and J gave up 3 bases; unmatched junction bases: 5. In nucleotides, the CDR3 is TGTGCCAGCAGCCAAGATATTAGCGGGGGAGAAGAGACCCAGTACTTC. Translation gives CASSQDISGGEETQYF.

The chain recombines TRBV5-4 with TRBJ2-3, with 7 bases identical to TRBD2. The V gene's germline CDR1 is SGHNT and CDR2 YYREEE (reference sequence). V was pared by 0 bases and J by 2 bases, with 3 bases of the junction left unmatched. The CDR3 extends over 15 amino acids. CDR3 bases: TGTGCCAGCAGCTTGGACCTAGCGGACACAGATACGCAGTATTTT. Its translation: CASSLDLADTDTQYF.

The chain has TRBV3-1 (or the pseudogene TRBV3-2) and TRBJ2-7; D gene ambiguous. In germline, CDR1 is LGHDT, CDR2 YNNKEL (reference sequence). This CDR3 region has 13 residues. V was pared by 0 bases and J by 6 bases, with 9 bases between. Written as DNA, the CDR3 is TGTGCCAGCAGCCAAGATCTAGGATTCGAGCAGTACTTC. Its protein product is CASSQDLGFEQYF.

The chain recombines TRBV28 with TRBJ2-7; TRBD2 is a possible D gene (6 bases). V was trimmed by 7 bases and J by 0 bases, leaving 13 bases between them. The CDR3 runs to 14 residues. From germline, CDR1 is MDHEN and CDR2 SYDVKM. The CDR3 protein is CASNGDLNSYEQYF. The CDR3 DNA sequence: TGTGCCAGCAACGGGGACTTAAACTCCTACGAGCAGTACTTC.

J is TRBJ2-2 and V is TRBV19; 7 bases line up with TRBD1. The CDR3 is 14 amino acids. Per germline, CDR1 LNHDA and CDR2 SQIVND (reference sequence). V lost 6 bases, J lost 1 base, and 2 bases stayed unmatched. CDR3 bases: TGTGCCAGTAGCGACAGGGTGAACACCGGGGAGCTGTTTTTT. Amino acid sequence: CASSDRVNTGELFF.

This clone was counted once. V is TRBV7-9 and J is TRBJ1-5; a possible D gene is TRBD1 (6 bases). With 4 bases removed from V and 6 bases from J, the gap between germline ends came to 13 bases. The V gene's germline CDR1 is SEHNR and CDR2 FQNEAQ (reference sequence). The CDR3 runs to 14 residues. In nucleotides, the CDR3 is TGTGCCAGCAGCTCTATGGGGGCGTTTCAGCCCCAGCATTTT. Protein product: CASSSMGAFQPQHF. Looking up the rest from reference TRBV7-9 and TRBJ1-5 gives the full variable domain: DTGVSQNPRHKITKRGQNVTFRCDPISEHNRLYWYRQTLGQGPEFLTYFQNEAQLEKSRLLSDRFSAERPKGSFSTLEIQRTEQGDSAMYLCASSSMGAFQPQHFGDGTRLSIL.

V gene TRBV9 combines with J gene TRBJ1-1; TRBD1 aligns across 9 bases. V was pared by 4 bases and J by 11 bases, with 9 bases of the junction left unmatched. Germline V gene sequence: CDR1 SGDLS, CDR2 YYNGEE. The CDR3 runs 13 residues. The DNA for the CDR3 is TGTGCCAGCAGCTCACCCGGGACAGGGATCGCTTTCTTT. The encoded protein is CASSSPGTGIAFF.

This chain joins TRBV30 and TRBJ2-1; D remains ambiguous. This CDR3 has 13 amino acids. Germline V lookup: CDR1 GTSNPN, CDR2 SVGIG (reference sequence). Trimming stripped 0 bases from V and 4 bases from J, with 7 bases between. DNA of the CDR3: TGTGCCTGGAGTGTCGGACCTTACAATGAGCAGTTCTTC. Translating gives CAWSVGPYNEQFF.

V usage is TRBV4-3 and J usage is TRBJ2-3; perhaps TRBD2 as D (5 bases). Trimming pared 0 bases from V and 2 bases from J, leaving 15 bases between. The CDR3 length is 17 residues. The V gene's germline CDR1 is LGHNA and CDR2 YSLEER. The CDR3 DNA reads TGCGCCAGCAGCCAAGATCCTTATCGGGGAAACACAGATACGCAGTATTTT. Translating gives CASSQDPYRGNTDTQYF.

The V and J genes are TRBV2 and TRBJ2-7; 7 nucleotides align to TRBD1. Germline CDR1 and CDR2: SNHLY and FYNNEI. V trimming: 3 bases; J trimming: 7 bases; junction bases outside the gene matches: 18. CDR3 size: 17 residues. The CDR3 loop is CASSDPRGTAPRNEQYF. The CDR3 region has the DNA TGTGCCAGCAGTGACCCGAGGGGGACAGCCCCTAGAAATGAGCAGTACTTC.

This chain links TRBV27 with TRBJ2-7; 8 nucleotides match TRBD1. The CDR3 has 14 residues. The germline V gene encodes CDR1 MNHEY and CDR2 SMNVEV (reference sequence). V shed 4 bases, J shed 5 bases, and the junction held 7 bases outside the gene matches. The DNA of the CDR3 is TGTGCCAGCAGTTGGAGGACAGGGTCAAACGAGCAGTACTTC. It translates to CASSWRTGSNEQYF.

The chain uses TRBV6-2 or TRBV6-3 and TRBJ2-7; TRBD1 aligns across 9 bases. The CDR3 consists of 13 residues. Trimming at V came to 2 bases and at J to 4 bases, leaving 0 bases not matched to a gene. Germline loops: CDR1 MNHEY, CDR2 SVGEGT. The CDR3 spells CASSYDRGYEQYF. Written as DNA, the CDR3 is TGTGCCAGCAGTTACGACAGGGGGTACGAGCAGTACTTC.

The V call is TRBV7-2, the J call TRBJ1-4, with 7 nucleotides matching TRBD1. With V trimmed by 7 bases and J by 4 bases, 3 bases remained unmatched. Germline CDR1 SGHTA, CDR2 FQGNSA. The CDR3 sequence is 13 residues long. The DNA of the CDR3 is TGTGCCAGCAACGGGACAGATAATGAAAAACTGTTTTTT. It codes for CASNGTDNEKLFF.

CDR3 protein: CAIRAQGAGETQYF. In DNA, the CDR3 is TGTGCCATCAGAGCCCAAGGGGCTGGGGAGACCCAGTACTTC. The chain joins TRBV10-3 to TRBJ2-5, with D possibly being TRBD1 (5 bases). Germline loops: CDR1 ENHRY, CDR2 SYGVKD. The length of the CDR3 is 14 residues. Trimming removed 6 bases at V and 5 bases at J, with 16 bases between.

The rearrangement uses TRBV6-1 and TRBJ2-7; 8 bases fit TRBD1. CDR3 length: 16 residues. The trim removed 2 bases at V and 2 bases at J, leaving 8 bases unmatched. Germline values: CDR1 MNHNS, CDR2 SASEGT. In DNA, the CDR3 is TGTGCCAGCAGTGAACCCAGAGGACAGGGAGCCTACGAGCAGTACTTC. Translating gives CASSEPRGQGAYEQYF.

The genes are TRBV4-2 and TRBJ1-5; perhaps TRBD1 as D (5 bases). The CDR3 length is 16 residues. V gave up 3 bases and J gave up 3 bases, with 15 bases separating them. Per the germline V gene, CDR1 is LGHNA and CDR2 is YNFKEQ. This CDR3 is CASSHEQTAFNQPQHF. For the CDR3, the DNA is TGTGCCAGCAGCCATGAACAGACAGCTTTCAATCAGCCCCAGCATTTT.

The chain uses TRBV7-8 and TRBJ2-5; no definite D call. V was cut by 1 base and J by 2 bases, with 8 bases left in between. Germline CDR1 and CDR2: SGHVS and FQNEAQ. The CDR3 is made up of 14 amino acids. CDR3 in DNA: TGTGCCAGCAGCTTAGGCGTCGGGCAAGAGACCCAGTACTTC. Its protein product is CASSLGVGQETQYF.

This chain connects TRBV5-1 to TRBJ1-1; D perhaps matches TRBD1 (5 bases). From germline, CDR1 is SGHRS and CDR2 YFSETQ. The CDR3 extends over 14 amino acids. V shed 6 bases and J shed 0 bases, with 12 bases lying between them. This CDR3 is CASTQGNMNTEAFF. The CDR3 nucleotides read TGCGCCAGCACCCAGGGTAATATGAACACTGAAGCTTTCTTT.

The V call is TRBV19, the J call TRBJ1-1, with a possible D match to TRBD1 (6 bases). There are 14 residues in the CDR3. CDR1 and CDR2 from the germline V gene are LNHDA and SQIVND (reference sequence). The V and J ends lost 8 bases and 6 bases respectively, with 19 bases between them. CDR3 residues: CASQRLSQGPEAFF. CDR3 bases: TGTGCCAGTCAGCGATTATCACAGGGCCCTGAAGCTTTCTTT.

The chain couples TRBV5-4 to TRBJ2-3; 8 bases align to TRBD1. The CDR3 spans 17 residues. CDR1 and CDR2 from the germline V gene are SGHNT and YYREEE (reference sequence). The V gene end was trimmed by 0 bases and the J gene end by 3 bases; junction bases not matched to a gene: 9. The CDR3 region has the DNA TGTGCCAGCAGCTTGGGTAATGGACAGGGAAGGACAGATACGCAGTATTTT. Translating it yields CASSLGNGQGRTDTQYF.